The 27 T cell receptor beta chains below were found in one sample sequenced in a study of blood T cell repertoires in COVID-19. Assay used: immunoSEQ multiplex PCR; TCRdb lists only in-frame clones, some missing. The sample records almost 250,000 clones, more than 85% being singletons. The sequenced sample consisted of PBMCs or T cells enriched from blood (not recorded which). The source is a woman in her forties or fifties who had recovered from COVID-19.

The CDR3 DNA reads as TGTGCCAGCAGCCGGACAGGGAGCTTCGTTGAAGCTTTCTTT. Translation: CASSRTGSFVEAFF. This sequence joins TRBV7-9 and TRBJ1-1; 8 bases are a match to TRBD1. The CDR3 is 14 residues long. CDR1 and CDR2 from the germline V gene are SEHNR and FQNEAQ (reference sequence). With 5 bases clipped from V and 7 bases from J, the junction kept 9 bases outside the gene matches.

The chain joins TRBV4-3 to TRBJ2-3; 10 bases agree with TRBD2. The CDR3 totals 16 residues. After removal of 1 base from V and 6 bases from J, the junction contained 7 bases not matched to a gene. The V gene's germline CDR1 is LGHNA and CDR2 YSLEER. The CDR3 is CASSQGAGGPGDTQYF. The CDR3 nucleotides are TGCGCCAGCAGCCAAGGAGCGGGAGGGCCTGGTGATACGCAGTATTTT.

This clone showed up just once. V usage is TRBV28 and J usage is TRBJ2-7; 7 bases are shared with TRBD2. V was clipped by 6 bases and J by 2 bases; unmatched bases: 1. The CDR3 spans 12 residues. Germline V gene data show CDR1 as MDHEN and CDR2 as SYDVKM. This chain's CDR3 is CASRRGTYEQYF. In DNA, the CDR3 is TGTGCCAGCAGGCGGGGGACCTACGAGCAGTACTTC.

The chain recombines TRBV6-5 with TRBJ2-2, with D perhaps TRBD2 (6 bases). Per germline, CDR1 MNHEY and CDR2 SVGAGI. The CDR3 contains 14 residues. Deletions cut 6 bases from V and 1 base from J, with 9 bases between. The CDR3 protein is CASRGGQNTGELFF. The CDR3, as DNA: TGTGCCAGCAGAGGAGGGCAGAACACCGGGGAGCTGTTTTTT.

This chain links TRBV6-6 with TRBJ2-2; TRBD1 aligns across 7 bases. J gave up 1 base and V 0 bases, and 2 bases lay outside the gene matches. Looked up from germline, CDR1 is MNHNY and CDR2 is SVGAGI (reference sequence). The length of the CDR3 is 16 residues. CDR3 loop: CASSYSWDRNTGELFF. The DNA of the CDR3 is TGTGCCAGCAGTTACTCTTGGGACAGGAACACCGGGGAGCTGTTTTTT.

The chain carries TRBV7-9 and TRBJ2-1; 14 nucleotides agree with TRBD2. The germline V gene has CDR1 SEHNR and CDR2 FQNEAQ (reference sequence). The CDR3 is 17 amino acids. With 4 bases clipped from V and 6 bases from J, the junction kept 8 bases outside the gene matches. In nucleotides, the CDR3 is TGTGCCAGCAGCTCCGTCCGGACTAGCGGGAGGAGCAATGAGCAGTTCTTC. Amino acid sequence: CASSSVRTSGRSNEQFF. The whole variable domain, remainder taken from reference TRBV7-9 and TRBJ2-1, is DTGVSQNPRHKITKRGQNVTFRCDPISEHNRLYWYRQTLGQGPEFLTYFQNEAQLEKSRLLSDRFSAERPKGSFSTLEIQRTEQGDSAMYLCASSSVRTSGRSNEQFFGPGTRLTVL.

The chain links TRBV7-2 to TRBJ1-6, with unresolved D. CDR1 and CDR2 from the germline V gene are SGHTA and FQGNSA. There are 16 residues in the CDR3. The germline V and J ends were trimmed by 4 bases and 0 bases, with 10 bases remaining between them. CDR3 DNA: TGTGCCAGCAGCTCCCGAGGGAGCTCCTATAATTCACCCCTCCACTTT. Translation: CASSSRGSSYNSPLHF. Full variable domain (outside the CDR3, taken from reference TRBV7-2 and TRBJ1-6): GAGVSQSPSNKVTEKGKDVELRCDPISGHTALYWYRQSLGQGLEFLIYFQGNSAPDKSGLPSDRFSAERTGGSVSTLTIQRTQQEDSAVYLCASSSRGSSYNSPLHFGNGTRLTVT.

The chain joins TRBV4-1 to TRBJ1-4, with no clear D. The CDR3 is 15 amino acids. With 1 base removed from V and 7 bases from J, the gap between germline ends came to 13 bases. Germline assignment: CDR1 MGHRA and CDR2 YSYEKL. The CDR3, as DNA: TGCGCCAGCAGCCAAGGTCTCCAGGCTACTGAAAAACTGTTTTTT. Its protein is CASSQGLQATEKLFF.

The CDR3: CASSSLAGSSYEQYF. CDR3 sequence (DNA): TGTGCCAGCAGCTCACTGGCGGGTAGCTCCTACGAGCAGTACTTC. The V call is TRBV7-8, the J call TRBJ2-7; D is perhaps TRBD2 (5 bases). The CDR3 extends over 15 amino acids. The germline V gene has CDR1 SGHVS and CDR2 FQNEAQ. Trimming left V 4 bases short and J 0 bases short, with 13 bases between.

This chain links TRBV5-1 with TRBJ2-7; TRBD1 agrees at 9 bases. The CDR3 is made up of 15 amino acids. CDR1 is SGHRS, CDR2 YFSETQ, per germline. V lost 0 bases to trimming and J lost 2 bases; unmatched junction nucleotides: 3. The CDR3 sequence is CASSLEGTGPYEQYF. CDR3 nucleotides: TGCGCCAGCAGCTTGGAAGGGACAGGGCCCTACGAGCAGTACTTC. Filled out from reference TRBV5-1 and TRBJ2-7, the complete variable domain reads KAGVTQTPRYLIKTRGQQVTLSCSPISGHRSVSWYQQTPGQGLQFLFEYFSETQRNKGNFPGRFSGRQFSNSRSEMNVSTLELGDSALYLCASSLEGTGPYEQYFGPGTRLTVT.

This clone was counted a single time. The genes are TRBV11-2 and TRBJ2-7; possible D gene TRBD2, 7 bases. Germline V CDR1 and CDR2: SGHAT, FQNNGV. There are 14 residues in the CDR3. Trimming took 6 bases from V and 2 from J, leaving 14 bases between them. CDR3 bases: TGTGCCAGCAGGTTACCGGGGGGCACCTACGAGCAGTACTTC. Protein sequence: CASRLPGGTYEQYF.

V gene TRBV5-4 combines with J gene TRBJ2-1; D is unresolved. Trimming shortened V by 6 bases and J by 4 bases, and 20 bases separated the two germline ends. The CDR3 has 16 amino acids. Germline CDR1 reads SGHNT; CDR2 reads YYREEE (reference sequence). This CDR3 reads CASTPENPRPYNEQFF. CDR3 DNA sequence: TGTGCCAGCACACCAGAGAATCCTAGGCCTTACAATGAGCAGTTCTTC. Variable domain in full (rest from reference TRBV5-4 and TRBJ2-1): ETGVTQSPTHLIKTRGQQVTLRCSSQSGHNTVSWYQQALGQGPQFIFQYYREEENGRGNFPPRFSGLQFPNYSSELNVNALELDDSALYLCASTPENPRPYNEQFFGPGTRLTVL.

The rearrangement links TRBV18 to TRBJ2-5; 7 bases agree with TRBD2. The V segment lost 1 base and the J segment 5 bases; nucleotides outside the gene matches: 10. Germline V gives CDR1 KGHSH, CDR2 LQKENI. The CDR3 runs 16 residues. The CDR3 DNA reads as TGTGCCAGCTCACCACAGGGCCGCGGGAGTAGTGAGACCCAGTACTTC. Protein product: CASSPQGRGSSETQYF. The variable domain in full, completed from reference TRBV18 and TRBJ2-5, reads NAGVMQNPRHLVRRRGQEARLRCSPMKGHSHVYWYRQLPEEGLKFMVYLQKENIIDESGMPKERFSAEFPKEGPSILRIQQVVRGDSAAYFCASSPQGRGSSETQYFGPGTRLLVL.

J is TRBJ2-6 and V is TRBV28; D gene ambiguous. V was pared by 6 bases and J by 0 bases, with 9 bases between. Germline V gene lookup returns CDR1 MDHEN and CDR2 SYDVKM. This CDR3 has 15 residues. The CDR3 nucleotides are TGTGCCAGCAGGTTTCCTAGCTCTGGGGCCAACGTCCTGACTTTC. It encodes CASRFPSSGANVLTF.

The chain couples TRBV18 to TRBJ1-1; possibly TRBD1 for D (6 bases). V lost 2 bases, J lost 6 bases, and 13 bases lay in between. Germline V gene data show CDR1 as KGHSH and CDR2 as LQKENI. CDR3 size: 14 residues. The CDR3 DNA sequence: TGTGCCAGCTCACCAGACAGGATCTTAGCTGAAGCTTTCTTT. Its translation: CASSPDRILAEAFF.

The chain uses TRBV30 and TRBJ2-7; 13 bases agree with TRBD2. Germline loops: CDR1 GTSNPN, CDR2 SVGIG (reference sequence). The CDR3 consists of 16 residues. Losses at the gene ends were 2 bases for V and 7 bases for J; bases not matched to a gene: 11. The CDR3 loop is CAWSTPRTSGRREQYF. The CDR3 bases are TGTGCCTGGAGTACACCCAGGACTAGCGGGAGACGTGAGCAGTACTTC.

This sequence joins TRBV2 and TRBJ1-5, with 8 bases lining up with TRBD1. This CDR3 region has 13 residues. Germline values: CDR1 SNHLY, CDR2 FYNNEI. V shed 7 bases and J 6 bases; nucleotides not matched to a gene: 5. CDR3: CASKGQGAQPQHF. As DNA, the CDR3 is TGTGCCAGCAAAGGGCAGGGGGCTCAGCCCCAGCATTTT.

For the CDR3, the DNA is TGCGCCAGCAACCAAAGGACTAGCGGGAGCTGTTGGGGCTACGAGCAGTACTTC. Translating it yields CASNQRTSGSCWGYEQYF. The chain has TRBV10-1 and TRBJ2-7, with 13 bases fitting TRBD2. Per the germline V gene, CDR1 is WNHNN and CDR2 is SYGVQD (reference sequence). The CDR3 is 18 amino acids. V shed 7 bases and J 3 bases; nucleotides not matched to a gene: 15.

CDR3 residues: CASSLLSGGASGELFF. CDR3 sequence (DNA): TGTGCCAGCAGTTTATTGAGCGGGGGCGCGTCCGGGGAGCTGTTTTTT. This sequence joins TRBV28 and TRBJ2-2; 8 nucleotides line up with TRBD2. Germline CDR1 MDHEN, CDR2 SYDVKM. V lost 1 base to trimming and J lost 6 bases; unmatched junction nucleotides: 7. The CDR3 covers 16 residues.

This chain joins TRBV7-2 and TRBJ1-5, with a weak D call TRBD1 (5 bases). From germline, CDR1 is SGHTA and CDR2 FQGNSA. The V end lost 2 bases, the J end lost 4 bases, and 12 bases lay between the germline ends. CDR3 size: 15 residues. Here the CDR3 DNA reads TGTGCCAGCAGCTTATATTATGACAGTAATCAGCCCCAGCATTTT. Protein sequence: CASSLYYDSNQPQHF. Variable domain in full (rest from reference TRBV7-2 and TRBJ1-5): GAGVSQSPSNKVTEKGKDVELRCDPISGHTALYWYRQSLGQGLEFLIYFQGNSAPDKSGLPSDRFSAERTGGSVSTLTIQRTQQEDSAVYLCASSLYYDSNQPQHFGDGTRLSIL.

The chain joins TRBV12-3 or TRBV12-4 to TRBJ2-3, with 7 bases identical to TRBD2. This CDR3 is 13 amino acids long. The ends lost 10 bases at V and 4 bases at J; junction bases unmatched: 8. CDR3 coding DNA: TGTGCCATCGGCGCGGGAGCCCCAGATACGCAGTATTTT. Protein product: CAIGAGAPDTQYF.

V usage is TRBV28 and J usage is TRBJ1-5, with D unclear. This CDR3 comprises 13 residues. Trimming took 7 bases from V and 1 from J, leaving 8 bases between them. CDR1 MDHEN and CDR2 SYDVKM come from the germline V gene. The CDR3 DNA sequence: TGTGCCAGCACCTCAGTGAGCAATCAGCCCCAGCATTTT. This encodes CASTSVSNQPQHF.

The CDR3 loop reads CASSVGPAGTNEQFF. The CDR3 DNA is TGTGCCAGCAGCGTAGGTCCAGCGGGAACCAATGAGCAGTTCTTC. The V call is TRBV9, the J call TRBJ2-1; 7 bases match TRBD2. The junction had 6 bases not matched to a gene; V was cut back by 0 bases and J by 6 bases. The CDR3 totals 15 residues. Germline lookup yields CDR1 SGDLS and CDR2 YYNGEE.

The genes are TRBV9 and TRBJ1-1; D possibly corresponds to TRBD1 (6 bases). The CDR3 spans 16 residues. V lost 2 bases to trimming and J lost 5 bases, with 19 bases between them. Germline CDR1 reads SGDLS; CDR2 reads YYNGEE. The CDR3 DNA reads TGTGCCAGCAGCGTCCGGGACACTCGAACAAGTACTGAAGCTTTCTTT. Translating gives CASSVRDTRTSTEAFF.

This rearrangement joins TRBV3-1 (or the pseudogene TRBV3-2) to TRBJ1-3; unclear D gene. V lost 0 bases to trimming and J lost 7 bases, with 13 bases between them. The CDR3 spans 15 residues. CDR1 LGHDT and CDR2 YNNKEL come from the germline V gene (reference sequence). The CDR3 nucleotides are TGTGCCAGCAGCCAAGAGGTTGGAGCGGGCAACACCATATATTTT. Translated, it gives CASSQEVGAGNTIYF.

The genes are TRBV12-3 or TRBV12-4 and TRBJ2-1; D may be TRBD1 (5 bases). V lost 2 bases, J lost 6 bases, and 8 bases lay in between. The CDR3 loop spans 13 amino acids. The CDR3 region is CASSLLRGNEQFF. CDR3 DNA sequence: TGTGCCAGCAGTTTACTTAGGGGCAATGAGCAGTTCTTC.

J is TRBJ1-1 and V is TRBV5-4; 11 bases map to TRBD1. V lost 4 bases, J lost 7 bases, and 9 bases stayed unmatched. CDR3 size: 15 residues. In germline, CDR1 is SGHNT, CDR2 YYREEE (reference sequence). The DNA of the CDR3 is TGTGCCAGCAGCCCCGAGAGGACAGGGGGCGGTGAAGCTTTCTTT. Translated: CASSPERTGGGEAFF.